Included here is one T cell receptor (beta chain) sequence, with context. The data were taken from a study of blood T cells in healthy people across ages. Through a sample-barcoded 5' primer and a J-beta primer mix, a second PCR was run for roughly 6 to 12 cycles. From the 5' RACE reads, TCRdb called clonotypes with MiXCR, one entry per CDR3 protein. The sample records about 780,000 distinct CDR3 sequences, more than 25% being singletons. Germline lookup yields CDR1 SQVTM and CDR2 ANQGSEA. V was cut by 4 bases and J by 1 base, with 7 bases left in between. CDR3 size: 13 residues. The sample was also reused in another study, on T cells of mothers and their children.

This clonotype was sampled from a boy younger than 18 in good health. V and J are TRBV29-1 and TRBJ2-2; D is ambiguous. The sequenced sample was blood. CDR3 bases: TGCAGCGTTGTCGAGAGGAACACCGGGGAGCTGTTTTTT. The encoded protein is CSVVERNTGELFF.